The 15 T cell receptor beta chains given below trace back to one sample, sequenced in a study of low-dose radiotherapy and immunotherapy resistance in tumors. With TRAV- and TRBV-specific primers, first-strand cDNA was made, covering the alpha and beta chains. The PCR that amplified TCRs ran for around 20 cycles, relying on a constant-region primer and a V-primer adapter. One entry per CDR3 protein, called by TCRdb with MiXCR from the reads. The data show tens of thousands of distinct CDR3 sequences, with 18% seen just once and less than 3% held by the top ten. Time point indicated: before trial treatment. The sequencing here drew on PBMCs, taken before treatment. The source is a male donor with prostate cancer.

There are many counts of this clonotype. This chain connects TRBV7-2 to TRBJ2-2, with a possible D match to TRBD1 (5 bases). The CDR3 has 15 amino acids. Germline values: CDR1 SGHTA, CDR2 FQGNSA. Trimming shortened V by 1 base and J by 5 bases, and 11 bases separated the two germline ends. Here the CDR3 DNA reads TGTGCCAGCAGCTTAGGGACACCCAGGACCGGGGAGCTGTTTTTT. Protein sequence: CASSLGTPRTGELFF. The full variable domain, its missing parts supplied by reference TRBV7-2 and TRBJ2-2, is GAGVSQSPSNKVTEKGKDVELRCDPISGHTALYWYRQSLGQGLEFLIYFQGNSAPDKSGLPSDRFSAERTGGSVSTLTIQRTQQEDSAVYLCASSLGTPRTGELFFGEGSRLTVL.

Note on this clonotype: A far larger clone is only one base removed, so a read error is likely. This chain connects TRBV13 to TRBJ1-5; weak D call: TRBD1 (6 bases). The length of the CDR3 is 14 residues. In germline, CDR1 is PRHDT, CDR2 FYEKMQ (reference sequence). The CDR3 reads CVSTGQGGNQPQHF. In DNA form, the CDR3 reads TGTGTCAGCACAGGGCAGGGAGGCAATCAGCCCCAGCATTTT. The entire variable domain, with the rest obtained from reference TRBV13 and TRBJ1-5, is as follows: AAGVIQSPRHLIKEKRETATLKCYPIPRHDTVYWYQQGPGQDPQFLISFYEKMQSDKGSIPDRFSAQQFSDYHSELNMSSLELGDSALYFCVSTGQGGNQPQHFGDGTRLSIL.

This clonotype was recorded many times. This chain joins TRBV14 and TRBJ1-2, with 8 bases aligning to TRBD1. Germline CDR1 and CDR2: SGHDN and FVKESK. CDR3 length: 13 amino acids. The V segment lost 3 bases and the J segment 8 bases; nucleotides outside the gene matches: 5. Here the CDR3 reads CASSHRGLRGYTF. The CDR3 coding sequence is TGTGCCAGCAGCCACAGGGGGCTAAGGGGCTACACCTTC. Full variable domain (rest looked up from reference TRBV14 and TRBJ1-2): EAGVTQFPSHSVIEKGQTVTLRCDPISGHDNLYWYRRVMGKEIKFLLHFVKESKQDESGMPNNRFLAERTGGTYSTLKVQPAELEDSGVYFCASSHRGLRGYTFGSGTRLTVV.

This clonotype was observed a single time. With a much larger clone just one base away, this may be a read error. The chain links TRBV30 to TRBJ2-2, with a possible D match to TRBD2 (6 bases). The CDR3 totals 16 residues. Germline loops: CDR1 GTSNPN, CDR2 SVGIG (reference sequence). The CDR3: CAGSRGTILNTGELFF. In nucleotides, the CDR3 is TGTGCCGGGAGCCGGGGGACCATACTAAACACCGGGGAGCTGTTTTTT.

This clonotype has a count of ten or more. V gene TRBV19 combines with J gene TRBJ1-2; maybe TRBD1 (5 bases). Germline CDR1 reads LNHDA; CDR2 reads SQIVND (reference sequence). V was pared by 7 bases and J by 2 bases, with 20 bases between. The CDR3 contains 16 residues. The CDR3 region is CASTPRSRGRNYGYTF. The CDR3 nucleotides are TGTGCCAGTACCCCGAGGTCCCGGGGGAGGAACTATGGCTACACCTTC.

This clonotype was seen at least ten times. This rearrangement joins TRBV2 to TRBJ2-7; 8 bases are a match to TRBD1. The CDR3 is 14 residues long. The J segment lost 6 bases and the V segment lost 7 bases, leaving 11 bases of the junction unmatched. Germline values: CDR1 SNHLY, CDR2 FYNNEI. CDR3 amino acids: CASTETGASGEQYF. In DNA form, the CDR3 reads TGTGCCAGCACCGAGACAGGGGCGTCAGGCGAGCAGTACTTC.

The rearrangement joins TRBV9 to TRBJ1-6; D may be TRBD1 (6 bases). With 3 bases removed from V and 8 bases from J, the gap between germline ends came to 12 bases. CDR1 and CDR2 (germline): SGDLS, YYNGEE. This CDR3 is 14 amino acids long. CDR3 coding DNA: TGTGCCAGCAGCGAACAGGGCTTCGATTCACCCCTCCACTTT. This gives the protein CASSEQGFDSPLHF.

In its sample, this clonotype was seen many times. The chain has TRBV7-8 and TRBJ1-1; D not resolved. Trimming removed 3 bases from V and 1 base from J, with 6 bases in between. Germline CDR1 is SGHVS and CDR2 is FQNEAQ. CDR3 length: 13 residues. The CDR3 bases are TGTGCCAGCAGCTTTGATGAGAACACTGAAGCTTTCTTT. Translating it yields CASSFDENTEAFF.

This clonotype showed up many times. The chain combines TRBV29-1 with TRBJ2-3, with a tentative D call TRBD1 (6 bases). Germline-derived CDR1 and CDR2 are SQVTM and ANQGSEA. Between the trimmed V and J ends, which lost 5 bases and 3 bases, there was a span of 9 bases. The CDR3 length is 12 residues. CDR3 DNA sequence: TGCAGCGTTAAAACAGGGACAGATACGCAGTATTTT. It is translated as CSVKTGTDTQYF.

This clonotype was observed at least ten times. This chain connects TRBV9 to TRBJ1-5; possible D gene TRBD1, 5 bases. The V and J ends lost 2 bases and 7 bases respectively, with 10 bases between them. The CDR3 length is 13 residues. Germline CDR1 reads SGDLS; CDR2 reads YYNGEE. The CDR3 DNA follows: TGTGCCAGCAGCGTTGGGGGTACACAGCCCCAGCATTTT. As protein: CASSVGGTQPQHF.

This clonotype has ten or more counts. V is TRBV19 and J is TRBJ2-1, with 9 positions matching TRBD2. Trimming cost V 4 bases and J 1 base; bases outside gene matches: 2. The CDR3 extends over 15 amino acids. Germline-derived CDR1 and CDR2 are LNHDA and SQIVND (reference sequence). Written as DNA, the CDR3 is TGTGCCAGTAGTAGCACTAGCGGGTCCTACAATGAGCAGTTCTTC. Amino acid sequence: CASSSTSGSYNEQFF.

This chain connects TRBV29-1 to TRBJ2-5; D is uncertain. The CDR3 extends over 12 amino acids. V lost 3 bases and J lost 3, with 8 bases in between. Germline V gene data show CDR1 as SQVTM and CDR2 as ANQGSEA. CDR3 loop: CSVDWIKETQYF. Here the CDR3 DNA reads TGCAGCGTTGATTGGATAAAAGAGACCCAGTACTTC.

The rearrangement uses TRBV12-3 or TRBV12-4 and TRBJ1-5; 8 nucleotides match TRBD1. V shed 6 bases, J shed 7 bases, and the junction held 5 bases outside the gene matches. The CDR3 runs to 13 residues. The CDR3 reads CASRKDRAQPQHF. CDR3 DNA: TGTGCCAGCAGGAAGGACAGGGCCCAGCCCCAGCATTTT.

Many counts were recorded for this clonotype. This chain links TRBV5-6 with TRBJ2-1; no clear D gene. The CDR3 sequence is 14 residues long. The germline V gene has CDR1 SGHDT and CDR2 YYEEEE. Trimming shortened V by 1 base and J by 0 bases, and 5 bases separated the two germline ends. The CDR3 sequence: CASSLSTSYNEQFF. In DNA, the CDR3 is TGTGCCAGCAGCTTGTCGACCTCCTACAATGAGCAGTTCTTC.

A word on this clonotype: Given a far larger clone just one base away, this is likely a sequencing read error. J is TRBJ1-1 and V is TRBV6-6, with TRBD1 as a possible D gene (5 bases). This CDR3 comprises 15 residues. Per germline, CDR1 MNHNY and CDR2 SVGAGI (reference sequence). The germline V and J ends were trimmed by 5 bases and 6 bases, with 19 bases remaining between them. The CDR3 coding sequence is TGTGCCAGCAGTAGGGGTCGCGCCAGTAGCTCTGAAGCTTTCTTT. This sequence encodes CASSRGRASSSEAFF.